The clone carrying this TCR beta chain was detected a few times. Its antigen is undetermined. Extracted total RNA amounted to at least 5.5 micrograms for each sample. This specimen comes from a study of blood T cells in healthy people across ages. PCR was performed a second time for about 6 to 12 cycles using a sample-barcoded 5' primer and a J-beta primer mix. Researchers report that a template-switch adaptor with 12 random nucleotides tagged each cDNA molecule. A single record per CDR3 protein comes from TCRdb applying MiXCR to the 5' RACE reads. The table records approximately 1.5 million distinct CDR3 sequences, about 45% of them present only once. Study results and caveats: Donor CMV status, an unknown factor, possibly confounded changes in expanded clonotypes. Naive CD4+ cells and diversity were both higher in long-lived donors than in aged donors.

The germline CDR1 and CDR2 sequences are KGHDR and SFDVKD. CDR3 length: 13 residues. The germline V and J ends were trimmed by 8 bases and 3 bases, with 9 bases remaining between them. V gene TRBV24-1 combines with J gene TRBJ2-2, with D maybe TRBD1 (5 bases). The TCR comes from a woman aged 18 to 35 in good health. What was sequenced was blood. This chain's CDR3 is CATTLTDTGELFF. CDR3 DNA sequence: TGTGCCACCACCTTGACAGACACCGGGGAGCTGTTTTTT.